This T cell receptor (beta chain) was identified in a study of blood T cell repertoires in COVID-19. Study context: The samples span acute and convalescent COVID-19 from the United States, Italy and Spain. Sources were T cells, B-cell-depleted T cells, or PBMCs; the material itself was cDNA or gDNA.

In germline, CDR1 is LNHNV, CDR2 YYDKDF (reference sequence). This CDR3 has 14 residues. Trimming left V 1 base short and J 5 bases short, with 9 bases between. Per the authors' pipeline: Nucleated cell counts were estimated from reference gene primer amplification. TCRdb's copy holds only in-frame clones and misses some; the assay was immunoSEQ multiplex PCR. V and J calls and clone size are given by that table; D and trimming were obtained from the DNA. Of about 77,000 clones listed, 80% were seen once; the top ten hold around 5%. The gene calls are TRBV15 and TRBJ1-5; D is uncertain. The receptor's source is a woman aged 70 to 79 with acute or convalescent COVID-19. The sequenced material came from peripheral blood. CDR3 in DNA: TGTGCCACCAGCAGAGTTAGCGCCGATCAGCCCCAGCATTTT. It specifies CATSRVSADQPQHF.